One and the same sample provided the 18 T cell receptor beta chains below, sequenced in a study of cytomegalovirus exposure and HLA in healthy donors. Amplification used 60 Vbeta primers and 13 Jbeta primers. Method: immunoSEQ multiplex PCR; TCRdb's copy keeps in-frame clones and lacks some. There are under 200,000 clones in the sample; over 70% occur only once, and around 5.7% lies in the top ten. The sequenced sample was PBMCs. The receptors were sampled from a man in his forties in good health and CMV-seronegative.

V usage is TRBV2 and J usage is TRBJ1-1; 9 nucleotides agree with TRBD1. J was trimmed by 4 bases and V by 6 bases; bases with no gene match: 6. This CDR3 has 14 amino acids. Per germline, CDR1 SNHLY and CDR2 FYNNEI. CDR3 sequence: CASRVTGGGTEAFF. CDR3 in DNA: TGTGCCAGCAGAGTGACAGGGGGAGGCACTGAAGCTTTCTTT. The whole variable domain, filled in from reference TRBV2 and TRBJ1-1, reads EPEVTQTPSHQVTQMGQEVILRCVPISNHLYFYWYRQILGQKVEFLVSFYNNEISEKSEIFDDQFSVERPDGSNFTLKIRSTKLEDSAMYFCASRVTGGGTEAFFGQGTRLTVV.

V is TRBV21-1 and J is TRBJ1-1; the table calls TRBD1, which could not be checked here. TRBV21-1 is labeled a pseudogene. The CDR3 has 14 residues. This CDR3 reads CASSTQGDWTEAFF. CDR3 in DNA: TGTGCCAGCAGCACTCAGGGGGATTGGACTGAAGCTTTCTTT.

The gene calls are TRBV7-2 and TRBJ2-5, with 8 bases identical to TRBD1. This CDR3 spans 17 amino acids. Germline-derived CDR1 and CDR2 are SGHTA and FQGNSA. With V trimmed by 5 bases and J by 5 bases, 16 bases remained unmatched. The CDR3 DNA is TGTGCCAGCAGCCCCCCAGGGGGCCGCCCGCTTACTGAGACCCAGTACTTC. It encodes CASSPPGGRPLTETQYF.

The chain has TRBV6-5 and TRBJ2-5; a possible D gene is TRBD1 (6 bases). The J call is doubtful: the DNA matches TRBJ2-7 better. Looked up from germline, CDR1 is MNHEY and CDR2 is SVGAGI. CDR3 size: 13 residues. The CDR3 is CASSYLGRGEQYF. The CDR3 bases are TGTGCCAGCAGTTACCTGGGCAGGGGCGAGCAGTACTTC.

This clone was seen only once. The chain carries TRBV9 and TRBJ2-3, with D possibly TRBD2 on 6 matching bases. Germline loops: CDR1 SGDLS, CDR2 YYNGEE. Trimming shortened V by 0 bases and J by 6 bases, and 11 bases separated the two germline ends. The CDR3 length is 14 residues. CDR3 nucleotide sequence: TGTGCCAGCAGCGTAGTGGGGGGAAGGGATACGCAGTATTTT. As protein: CASSVVGGRDTQYF.

V gene TRBV11-3 combines with J gene TRBJ1-1; TRBD1 is a possible D gene (6 bases). Trimming cost V 4 bases and J 7 bases, with 13 bases left between them. The CDR3 runs to 13 residues. In germline, CDR1 is SGHNT, CDR2 YENEEA. The CDR3 DNA follows: TGTGCCAGCAGCTGGGGGACAAACCTTGAAGCTTTCTTT. The encoded protein is CASSWGTNLEAFF.

This clone has just a few counts. The rearrangement links TRBV6-1 to TRBJ2-1; 10 nucleotides align to TRBD1. CDR3 length: 15 residues. Germline CDR1 and CDR2: MNHNS and SASEGT. With V trimmed by 3 bases and J by 9 bases, 8 bases remained unmatched. The CDR3 DNA reads TGTGCCAGCAGTGACCCTGGGACAGGGGCGGGTGAGCAGTTCTTC. The encoded protein is CASSDPGTGAGEQFF.

This clone has a single count. This sequence joins TRBV29-1 and TRBJ2-5, with 8 bases fitting TRBD1. The J call is in doubt because the DNA end fits TRBJ2-7 better. This CDR3 spans 15 amino acids. Germline loops: CDR1 SQVTM, CDR2 ANQGSEA. The CDR3 spells CSVEGQGIGSYEQYF. The CDR3 bases are TGCAGCGTTGAAGGACAGGGGATTGGGAGTTACGAGCAGTACTTC.

V gene TRBV5-1 combines with J gene TRBJ2-3; 9 positions agree with TRBD1. Germline V gene sequence: CDR1 SGHRS, CDR2 YFSETQ. The CDR3 consists of 13 residues. The ends lost 5 bases at V and 6 bases at J; junction bases unmatched: 4. This CDR3 is CASRNDRGDTQYF. The CDR3, as DNA: TGCGCCAGCAGAAACGACAGGGGGGATACGCAGTATTTT.

The V gene is TRBV7-2, the J gene TRBJ2-1, with D possibly being TRBD2 (5 bases). The germline V gene encodes CDR1 SGHTA and CDR2 FQGNSA. The CDR3 consists of 13 residues. The V end lost 4 bases, the J end lost 9 bases, and 13 bases lay between the germline ends. The CDR3 sequence is CASSSQYGIEQFF. The CDR3, as DNA: TGTGCCAGCAGCTCCCAGTACGGGATTGAGCAGTTCTTC.

There are a few counts of this clone. J is TRBJ2-5 and V is TRBV12-5; no firm D call. Deletions cut 4 bases from V and 4 bases from J, with 13 bases between. Germline V gene sequence: CDR1 LGHNT, CDR2 FRNRAP. The CDR3 contains 14 residues. Here the CDR3 DNA reads TGTGCTAGTGGTTCAACCTCGTTGCGAGAGACCCAGTACTTC. This sequence encodes CASGSTSLRETQYF.

The rearrangement joins TRBV5-1 to TRBJ2-7, with 12 bases matching TRBD2. This CDR3 has 16 residues. Germline V gene sequence: CDR1 SGHRS, CDR2 YFSETQ. The V gene end was trimmed by 4 bases and the J gene end by 2 bases; junction bases not matched to a gene: 7. The CDR3 bases are TGCGCCAGCAGCACGACTAGCGGGGGTAACCCCTACGAGCAGTACTTC. This gives the protein CASSTTSGGNPYEQYF.

This clone was seen only a few times. The chain joins TRBV6-5 to TRBJ1-5; 8 positions match TRBD1. V dropped 5 bases and J dropped 3; count of bases not matched to a gene: 6. This CDR3 region has 15 residues. Germline lookup yields CDR1 MNHEY and CDR2 SVGAGI. The CDR3 is CASSRLTGDNQPQHF. CDR3 nucleotides: TGTGCCAGCAGTCGATTGACAGGGGACAATCAGCCCCAGCATTTT.

The rearrangement uses TRBV30 and TRBJ1-5; 8 nucleotides agree with TRBD1. Germline assignment: CDR1 GTSNPN and CDR2 SVGIG (reference sequence). V dropped 1 base and J dropped 5; count of bases not matched to a gene: 1. This CDR3 has 13 amino acids. Here the CDR3 DNA reads TGTGCCTGGAGTGGACAGGGGCATCAGCCCCAGCATTTT. Amino acid sequence: CAWSGQGHQPQHF.

V gene TRBV25-1 combines with J gene TRBJ1-1; possibly TRBD1 for D (5 bases). This CDR3 is 13 amino acids long. Germline V gene data show CDR1 as MGHDK and CDR2 as SYGVNS. Trimming stripped 7 bases from V and 1 base from J, with 10 bases between. Written as DNA, the CDR3 is TGTGCCAGCAAATACGGGGGGAACACTGAAGCTTTCTTT. It codes for CASKYGGNTEAFF.

V and J are TRBV6-5 and TRBJ1-1; a possible D gene is TRBD1 (6 bases). The CDR3 is 14 amino acids. Germline V CDR1 and CDR2: MNHEY, SVGAGI. V was clipped by 4 bases and J by 5 bases, with 14 bases between them. CDR3 DNA: TGTGCCAGCAGTTCCGGGACACCCAGGACTGAAGCTTTCTTT. This translates into CASSSGTPRTEAFF.

This chain links TRBV4-1 with TRBJ1-1; D is possibly TRBD1 (6 bases). Germline CDR1 MGHRA, CDR2 YSYEKL. Trimming stripped 1 base from V and 0 bases from J, with 12 bases between. The CDR3 totals 16 residues. DNA for the CDR3: TGCGCCAGCAGCCAAGCCCTGACAGGCTTGAACACTGAAGCTTTCTTT. It specifies CASSQALTGLNTEAFF.

This chain connects TRBV7-9 to TRBJ1-2; 7 bases map to TRBD1. The trim removed 6 bases at V and 6 bases at J, leaving 4 bases unmatched. CDR3 length equals 12 residues. In germline, CDR1 is SEHNR, CDR2 FQNEAQ (reference sequence). The DNA for the CDR3 is TGTGCCAGCAGTACTCAGGGGGATGGCTACACCTTC. Translation: CASSTQGDGYTF.